The present T cell receptor (beta chain) was sequenced within a study of OX40 agonist ivuxolimab in advanced cancers. About the study: The dose-escalation group included hepatocellular carcinoma, melanoma, renal cell carcinoma and head and neck cancer. A history of anti-PD-1, anti-PD-L1 or anti-CTLA-4 therapy was acceptable, and over 30% had some.

V shed 4 bases and J shed 7 bases, with 12 bases lying between them. The CDR3 extends over 13 amino acids. Looked up from germline, CDR1 is SGHRS and CDR2 is YFSETQ. Excluded were patients having autoimmune disease history or systemic immunosuppression. General study results and limits: Low normalized clonal expansion also occurred in some nonresponding patients.

Notes on this clone: Its cognate antigen is unknown.

Measured with immunoSEQ multiplex PCR; TCRdb has only the in-frame clones, and not every one. Among more than 45,000 clones listed, approximately 80% were seen once. The TCR originated in an adult with an advanced solid tumor such as melanoma, head and neck, liver or kidney cancer. The V call is TRBV5-1, the J call TRBJ2-1; no reliable D call. The sequencing used CD4+ or CD8+ T cells sorted from blood, collected in a trial of the OX40 agonist ivuxolimab. CDR3 sequence: CASSTELLNEQFF. CDR3 in DNA: TGCGCCAGCAGCACCGAGCTCCTGAATGAGCAGTTCTTC.